Sequencing of this TCR beta chain was carried out in a study of T-cell reconstitution after alpha-beta-depleted transplantation in children. Whole-study results and caveats: T-cell numbers and diversity, one year after transplant, stemmed largely from T cells that were newly produced. Some patients' high day-60 TCRbeta diversity was traced to surviving recipient T cells and thymic progenitors. Several hundred expanded graft clones reportedly gave rise to the alpha-beta T cells present about two months after transplant.

In the case of this clonotype: Its antigen is not known.

Looked up from germline, CDR1 is ENHRY and CDR2 is SYGVKD. The V and J ends lost 2 bases and 7 bases, in that order; junction bases with no gene match: 6. The CDR3 is made up of 15 amino acids. The authors prepared the TCRbeta library with unique molecular identifiers. One entry per CDR3 protein, called by TCRdb with MiXCR from the PCR reads. The sample includes 700,000 to 950,000 distinct CDR3 sequences, under 20% of them seen just once. The rearrangement uses TRBV10-3 and TRBJ2-7; TRBD1 agrees at 12 bases. Sequences were derived from PBMCs, mostly from graft donor cells, sampled 360 days after TCRalphabeta/CD19-depleted stem cell transplant. This receptor was taken from a male patient under 18 who had a stem cell transplant for acute lymphoblastic leukemia, so the T cells may come from the graft donor. CDR3 sequence: CAISELGTGGVEQYF. For the CDR3, the DNA is TGTGCCATCAGTGAGCTGGGGACAGGGGGCGTGGAGCAGTACTTC.